These T cell receptor beta chains were read from a single sample in a study of T cells after yellow fever vaccination. TCRdb independently ran MiXCR on the 5' RACE reads; one entry per CDR3 protein. The sample yields 29,000 or so distinct CDR3 sequences, about 5% seen once. Specimen: CD8+ T cells sorted from PBMCs, collected 10 days after the yellow fever booster vaccination. All receptors come from a man under 40 who received the YFV17D yellow fever vaccine. CDR3s include the opening cysteine and the closing phenylalanine or tryptophan. D genes are given only for firm matches. For some rows the clone size is stated as once, few or many, or as a class when expanded; others skip it.

d_gene | j_gene | abundance | v_gene | CDR3aa | CDR3nt
- | TRBJ2-1 | many | TRBV4-3 | CASSQDAGGYNEQFF | TGCGCCAGCAGCCAAGATGCGGGTGGCTACAATGAGCAGTTCTTC
- | TRBJ2-1 | many | TRBV10-1 | CASSESPVQFF | TGCGCCAGCAGTGAGTCCCCGGTGCAGTTCTTC
TRBD2 | TRBJ2-1 | many | TRBV24-1 | CATSDLLSGEPNEQFF | TGTGCCACCAGTGATTTGCTTAGCGGGGAGCCTAATGAGCAGTTCTTC
- | TRBJ2-7 | many | TRBV5-5 | CASSHTYEQYF | TGTGCCAGCAGCCACACCTACGAGCAGTACTTC
TRBD1 | TRBJ1-1 | many | TRBV5-1 | CASSLVGDSYTDTEAFF | TGCGCCAGCAGCTTGGTTGGGGACAGCTATACCGACACTGAAGCTTTCTTT
TRBD2 | TRBJ2-7 | many | TRBV12-3/TRBV12-4 | CASSPEREGYEQYF | TGTGCCAGCAGCCCAGAGCGGGAGGGCTACGAGCAGTACTTC
- | TRBJ2-1 | many | TRBV20-1 | CSARGGRGSYNEQFF | TGCAGTGCTAGAGGCGGAAGGGGCTCCTACAATGAGCAGTTCTTC
- | TRBJ1-1 | many | TRBV5-5 | CASSLGGNTEAFF | TGTGCCAGCAGCTTGGGGGGGAACACTGAAGCTTTCTTT
- | TRBJ2-7 | many | TRBV4-3 | CASSQDQRYEQYF | TGCGCCAGCAGCCAAGATCAACGGTACGAGCAGTACTTC
- | TRBJ2-7 | many | TRBV11-2 | CASSLVGTMPEAGIFYEQYF | TGTGCCAGCAGCTTAGTCGGGACCATGCCGGAGGCAGGGATTTTCTACGAGCAGTACTTC
- | TRBJ2-5 | many | TRBV4-2 | CASSQDARPYQETQYF | TGTGCCAGCAGCCAAGATGCGAGGCCTTACCAAGAGACCCAGTACTTC
- | TRBJ2-3 | many | TRBV7-9 | CASSLTYGRASSTDTQYF | TGTGCCAGCAGCTTAACTTACGGCAGGGCCTCTAGCACAGATACGCAGTATTTT
TRBD2 | TRBJ2-7 | many | TRBV7-3 | CASSLTSGSSYEQYF | TGTGCCAGCAGCTTAACTAGCGGGAGTTCCTACGAGCAGTACTTC
- | TRBJ2-7 | few | TRBV11-2 | CASSPHLEQYF | TGTGCCAGCAGCCCACACCTCGAGCAGTACTTC
- | TRBJ2-1 | many | TRBV12-3/TRBV12-4 | CASSSREYDEQFF | TGTGCCAGCAGTTCGAGGGAGTACGATGAGCAGTTCTTC
TRBD1 | TRBJ2-7 | many | TRBV4-3 | CASSQLGGGYEQYF | TGCGCCAGCAGCCAATTAGGGGGCGGATACGAGCAGTACTTC
- | TRBJ2-1 | many | TRBV27 | CASTLLGGPDNEQFF | TGTGCCAGCACTCTCTTGGGGGGCCCCGACAATGAGCAGTTCTTC
- | TRBJ2-1 | many | TRBV20-1 | CSASRIDNEQFF | TGCAGTGCTAGTAGGATTGACAATGAGCAGTTCTTC
- | TRBJ2-7 | many | TRBV5-1 | CASSLEDSYEQYF | TGCGCCAGCAGCTTGGAGGACAGCTACGAGCAGTACTTC
- | TRBJ2-1 | medium-sized | TRBV5-5 | CASFRYNEQFF | TGTGCCAGCTTTAGGTACAATGAGCAGTTCTTC
- | TRBJ2-7 | many | TRBV4-3 | CASSQGRLNYEQYF | TGCGCCAGCAGCCAAGGCAGGTTGAACTACGAGCAGTACTTC
TRBD2 | TRBJ2-7 | few | TRBV7-2 | CASSLSGLAGASSYEQYF | TGTGCCAGCAGCTTATCGGGGCTAGCGGGAGCCAGCTCCTACGAGCAGTACTTC
- | TRBJ1-1 | many | TRBV5-5 | CASSLGDNTEAFF | TGTGCCAGCAGCTTGGGCGACAACACTGAAGCTTTCTTT
- | TRBJ2-3 | many | TRBV7-9 | CASSSTGALPTDTQYF | TGTGCCAGCAGCTCGACAGGAGCACTCCCCACAGATACGCAGTATTTT
TRBD2 | TRBJ2-7 | many | TRBV7-9 | CASSFPRTSGDYEQYF | TGTGCCAGCAGCTTCCCTCGGACTAGCGGAGACTACGAGCAGTACTTC
TRBD2 | TRBJ2-2 | many | TRBV27 | CASSSPQTSGNTGELFF | TGTGCCAGCAGTTCACCCCAGACTAGCGGGAACACCGGGGAGCTGTTTTTT
- | TRBJ2-3 | many | TRBV6-5 | CASSYSRDTQYF | TGTGCCAGCAGTTACTCGAGAGATACGCAGTATTTT
- | TRBJ2-7 | - | TRBV7-2 | CASSPNLDYEQYF | TGTGCCAGCAGTCCTAACTTAGACTACGAGCAGTACTTC
TRBD2 | TRBJ2-2 | many | TRBV2 | CASGSGRATNTGELFF | TGTGCCAGCGGTAGCGGGAGGGCCACGAACACCGGGGAGCTGTTTTTT
- | TRBJ2-7 | many | TRBV21-1 | CASTRGQGFYEQYF | TGTGCCAGCACCAGGGGACAGGGGTTCTACGAGCAGTACTTC
TRBD2 | TRBJ2-5 | many | TRBV6-5 | CASSYGGLAQQETQYF | TGTGCCAGCAGTTACGGGGGACTAGCGCAACAAGAGACCCAGTACTTC
TRBD2 | TRBJ2-1 | many | TRBV5-6 | CASSPESGSFVEQFF | TGTGCCAGCAGCCCCGAGAGCGGGAGTTTTGTTGAGCAGTTCTTC
- | TRBJ2-2 | many | TRBV7-2 | CAIIDLGVGGELFF | TGTGCCATCATAGATCTTGGGGTGGGTGGGGAGCTGTTTTTT
TRBD2 | TRBJ2-1 | many | TRBV11-1 | CASSSPRSAGGPSYNEQFF | TGTGCCAGCAGCTCCCCGCGGAGTGCGGGAGGGCCGTCCTACAATGAGCAGTTCTTC
- | TRBJ2-1 | few | TRBV28 | CASSLGGSYNEQFF | TGTGCCAGCAGTTTGGGGGGCTCCTACAATGAGCAGTTCTTC
- | TRBJ2-1 | many | TRBV7-8 | CATDWRDRSYNEQFF | TGTGCCACTGACTGGAGGGATAGATCCTACAATGAGCAGTTCTTC
TRBD1 | TRBJ1-5 | many | TRBV7-2 | CASSWGQGDQPQHF | TGTGCCAGCAGCTGGGGACAGGGGGACCAGCCCCAGCATTTT
TRBD2 | TRBJ2-3 | many | TRBV5-1 | CASSFFGGREDTQYF | TGCGCCAGCAGCTTTTTCGGCGGGAGGGAAGATACGCAGTATTTT
TRBD2 | TRBJ2-1 | many | TRBV12-5 | CASGSTGLAGQDEQFF | TGTGCTAGTGGTTCCACGGGACTAGCGGGACAGGATGAGCAGTTCTTC
TRBD1 | TRBJ2-7 | many | TRBV6-5 | CASSYTSGGDSSYEQYF | TGTGCCAGCAGTTACACTTCGGGTGGGGACAGCTCCTACGAGCAGTACTTC
- | TRBJ2-3 | many | TRBV7-2 | CASTPAGGAWHTDTQYF | TGTGCCAGCACCCCAGCAGGTGGGGCTTGGCACACAGATACGCAGTATTTT